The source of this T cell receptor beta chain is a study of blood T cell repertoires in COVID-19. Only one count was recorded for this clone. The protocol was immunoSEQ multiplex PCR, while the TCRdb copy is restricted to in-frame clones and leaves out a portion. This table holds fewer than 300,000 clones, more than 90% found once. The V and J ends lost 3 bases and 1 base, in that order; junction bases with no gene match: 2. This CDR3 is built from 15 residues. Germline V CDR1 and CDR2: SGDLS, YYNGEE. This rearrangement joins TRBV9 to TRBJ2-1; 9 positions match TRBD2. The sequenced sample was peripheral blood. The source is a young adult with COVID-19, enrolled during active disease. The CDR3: CASSGSGRSYNEQFF. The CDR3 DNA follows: TGTGCCAGCAGCGGTAGCGGGAGATCCTACAATGAGCAGTTCTTC.